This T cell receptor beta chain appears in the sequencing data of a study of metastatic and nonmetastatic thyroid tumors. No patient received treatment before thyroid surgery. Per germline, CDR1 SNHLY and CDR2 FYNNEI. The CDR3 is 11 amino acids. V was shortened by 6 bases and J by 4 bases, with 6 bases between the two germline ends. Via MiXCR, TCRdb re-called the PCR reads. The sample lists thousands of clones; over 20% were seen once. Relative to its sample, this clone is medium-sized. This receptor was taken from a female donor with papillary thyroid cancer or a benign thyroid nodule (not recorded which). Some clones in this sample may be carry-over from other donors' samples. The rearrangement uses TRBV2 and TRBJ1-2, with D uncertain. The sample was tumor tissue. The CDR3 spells CASRNFYGYTF. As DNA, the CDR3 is TGTGCCAGCAGGAACTTCTATGGCTACACCTTC.